A selection of T cell receptor beta chains follows, all from one sample in a study of response to subunit inactivated influenza vaccine. TCRdb reprocessed the RT-PCR reads with MiXCR, giving one entry per CDR3 protein. The data show hundreds of thousands of distinct CDR3 sequences, about 18% seen once. This specimen was PBMCs from blood, taken 4 to 6 days after vaccination. The receptors come from a man in his forties or fifties who received an inactivated influenza vaccine. Each CDR3 is given with its conserved first and last residue. Fields, in order: J gene, V gene, CDR3 protein.

>TRBJ2-7|TRBV30
CAWWGEGSQSEQYF
>TRBJ2-7|TRBV7-2
CASSLVAGARDEQYF
>TRBJ2-7|TRBV27
CASLAGVLLRFRGYEQYF
>TRBJ1-1|TRBV6-4
CASSDSPTKIRAFF
>TRBJ1-4|TRBV5-1
CASSLGDRDVEKLFF
>TRBJ2-1|TRBV12-3/TRBV12-4
CASSLRLDSSYNEQFF
>TRBJ2-1|TRBV5-1
CASSKNYHNEQFF
>TRBJ2-3|TRBV4-2
CASSQDGSYTDTQYF
>TRBJ2-3|TRBV29-1
CSVVAQGTRTDTQYF
>TRBJ2-7|TRBV27
CASSIGQGLTYEQYF
>TRBJ2-2|TRBV7-2
CASRLPAGELFF
>TRBJ2-7|TRBV4-1
CASSQDPSAWGEQYF
>TRBJ2-3|TRBV12-3/TRBV12-4
CASSPRRGSTDTQYF
>TRBJ2-5|TRBV7-2
CASSLVAGGRETQYF